This is a list of T cell receptor beta chains from one sample in a study of response to subunit inactivated influenza vaccine. TCRdb re-derived calls from the RT-PCR reads in MiXCR, one entry per CDR3 protein. The sample contains hundreds of thousands of distinct CDR3 sequences, approximately 14% of which appear only once. The starting material was PBMCs from blood, obtained around 14 days before vaccination. The receptor set was obtained from a man aged 50 to 60 who received an inactivated influenza vaccine. Each CDR3 is given with its conserved first and last residue. Each record gives: J gene, V gene, CDR3 protein.

J: TRBJ2-7
V: TRBV27
CDR3: CASSLYPSRARVGEQYF

J: TRBJ2-7
V: TRBV20-1
CDR3: CSARPGSRTPYEQYF

J: TRBJ1-2
V: TRBV18
CDR3: CASSPPPPNGYTF

J: TRBJ2-2
V: TRBV5-1
CDR3: CASSLGSSGVIGELFF

J: TRBJ2-1
V: TRBV14
CDR3: CASSQGGGVEQFF

J: TRBJ2-1
V: TRBV7-2
CDR3: CASSSDRSSYNEQFF

J: TRBJ1-2
V: TRBV5-1
CDR3: CASSSVEGANYGYTF

J: TRBJ2-1
V: TRBV28
CDR3: CASSPLTTVNEQFF

J: TRBJ2-2
V: TRBV29-1
CDR3: CSARTNTGELFF

J: TRBJ1-1
V: TRBV10-3
CDR3: CAISESERGSTEAFF

J: TRBJ2-2
V: TRBV6-5
CDR3: CASSYVVHTGELFF

J: TRBJ2-4
V: TRBV2
CDR3: CASSDVGGLAKNIQYF

J: TRBJ2-7
V: TRBV28
CDR3: CASSTYGTGAYEQYF

J: TRBJ2-7
V: TRBV4-3
CDR3: CASSRQREVPYEQYF

J: TRBJ1-4
V: TRBV6-1
CDR3: CASSTRDRGLGKLFF

J: TRBJ2-2
V: TRBV9
CDR3: CASSPRLGFTGELFF

J: TRBJ1-1
V: TRBV20-1
CDR3: CSARDYLVGRDTEAFF

J: TRBJ2-4
V: TRBV4-3
CDR3: CASSQAQHQGYF

J: TRBJ2-7
V: TRBV5-6
CDR3: CASSLVGGAQYF

J: TRBJ2-3
V: TRBV5-1
CDR3: CASSLASVTDTQYF

J: TRBJ1-2
V: TRBV25-1
CDR3: CASSGGTTIYGYTF